This is a list of T cell receptor beta chains from one sample in a study of cytomegalovirus exposure and HLA in healthy donors. Clones were sequenced by immunoSEQ multiplex PCR, and TCRdb holds only the in-frame ones, with some missing. The table shows 50,000 to 70,000 clones, with more than 75% occurring only once. The sequenced sample was PBMCs. These TCRs come from a male donor in good health and CMV-seronegative. CDR3s include the opening cysteine and the closing phenylalanine or tryptophan. Fields, in order: J gene, V gene, clone size, D gene, CDR3 protein, CDR3 DNA. A D gene is named only where the DNA matches it firmly. Some rows mark clone size as missing; the rest say once, few, many or name a class of expanded clone.

TRBJ1-3,TRBV4-1,-,-,CASSLQPTERNTIYF,TGCGCCAGCAGCCTACAACCGACAGAACGGAACACCATATATTTT
TRBJ2-4,TRBV15,-,-,CATSRDTGIGDF,TGTGCCACCAGCAGGGATACAGGGATCGGGGACTTC
TRBJ1-2,TRBV13,-,-,CASSLVYKGQKNGYTF,TGTGCCAGCAGCTTAGTGTATAAGGGACAAAAAAACGGCTACACCTTC
TRBJ2-3,TRBV18,once,-,CASSPNESTDTQYF,TGTGCCAGCTCACCAAACGAGAGCACAGATACGCAGTATTTT
TRBJ1-6,TRBV5-1,-,-,CASSLETPDNSPLHF,TGCGCCAGCAGCTTAGAGACACCGGATAATTCACCCCTCCACTTT
TRBJ1-2,TRBV19,few,TRBD1,CASRTTTGEYGYTF,TGTGCCAGTAGAACCACGACAGGGGAATATGGCTACACCTTC
TRBJ2-5,TRBV7-9,-,-,CASSLSRGIETQYF,TGTGCCAGCAGCTTATCGCGGGGAATAGAGACCCAGTACTTC
TRBJ1-2,TRBV4-2,once,-,CASSREGFGYTF,TGTGCCAGCAGCCGGGAGGGTTTTGGCTACACCTTC
TRBJ1-2,TRBV27,-,TRBD1,CASSLSQGSYGYTF,TGTGCCAGCAGTCTCTCACAGGGGTCCTATGGCTACACCTTC
TRBJ1-1,TRBV6-1,-,TRBD1,CASSEATGMNTEAFF,TGTGCCAGCAGTGAAGCGACAGGGATGAACACTGAAGCTTTCTTT
TRBJ1-6,TRBV30,-,-,CAWSLPTVDSYNSPLHF,TGTGCCTGGAGTCTCCCGACAGTTGACTCCTATAATTCACCCCTCCACTTT
TRBJ2-7,TRBV9,once,TRBD1,CASSTQQGIGYEQYF,TGTGCCAGCAGCACCCAACAGGGGATCGGCTACGAGCAGTACTTC
TRBJ2-7,TRBV5-1,-,-,CASSLAGQGKNEQYF,TGCGCCAGCAGCTTGGCGGGCCAGGGGAAGAACGAGCAGTACTTC
TRBJ2-1,TRBV2,-,-,CASSETRQAVAYNEQFF,TGTGCCAGCAGTGAGACCAGACAGGCAGTCGCCTACAATGAGCAGTTCTTC
TRBJ1-2,TRBV6-1,once,-,CASSEVRGSYGYTF,TGTGCCAGCAGTGAAGTTCGGGGGAGCTATGGCTACACCTTC
TRBJ2-5,TRBV7-2,-,-,CASSLAPGFKETQYF,TGTGCCAGCAGCTTAGCTCCGGGATTTAAAGAGACCCAGTACTTC